What follows are 16 T cell receptor beta chains derived from one specimen sequenced in a study of T cell changes during pregnancy in multiple sclerosis. Using immunoSEQ multiplex PCR, the repertoire was profiled, and TCRdb retains in-frame clones only, with some absent. Seen here are 90,000 to 120,000 clones, around 90% observed once, and the top ten hold less than 0.85%. The sequencing here drew on peripheral blood, taken in the third trimester of pregnancy. These receptors were taken from a female donor in good health, enrolled as a control in a pregnancy study.

The rearrangement uses TRBV11-3 and TRBJ2-5; 10 bases agree with TRBD1. The germline gives CDR1 SGHNT, CDR2 YENEEA. This CDR3 comprises 17 residues. Losses at the gene ends were 4 bases for V and 4 bases for J; bases not matched to a gene: 12. The CDR3, as DNA: TGTGCCAGCAGCTCCCGACAGGGGGCAGTAGGAGGAGAGACCCAGTACTTC. This codes for CASSSRQGAVGGETQYF.

This clone was counted once. V usage is TRBV30 and J usage is TRBJ1-2, with 7 bases aligning to TRBD1. CDR3 length equals 12 residues. Trimming cost V 7 bases and J 3 bases; bases outside gene matches: 5. Germline loops: CDR1 GTSNPN, CDR2 SVGIG (reference sequence). In nucleotides, the CDR3 is TGTGCCTATACACAGGGGCACTATGGCTACACCTTC. As protein: CAYTQGHYGYTF.

The chain joins TRBV11-2 to TRBJ2-5; 9 nucleotides line up with TRBD2. CDR3 size: 16 residues. Germline loops: CDR1 SGHAT, CDR2 FQNNGV. Trimming at V came to 1 base and at J to 4 bases, leaving 7 bases not matched to a gene. In nucleotides, the CDR3 is TGTGCCAGCAGCTTAGTGTTGCGGGGGGGCCCAGAGACCCAGTACTTC. Amino acids: CASSLVLRGGPETQYF.

The gene calls are TRBV5-4 and TRBJ1-1; no definite D call. The CDR3 contains 14 residues. Looked up from germline, CDR1 is SGHNT and CDR2 is YYREEE (reference sequence). With 1 base removed from V and 1 base from J, the gap between germline ends came to 8 bases. CDR3 protein: CASSLREPNTEAFF. The DNA of the CDR3 is TGTGCCAGCAGCTTGCGGGAGCCGAACACTGAAGCTTTCTTT.

The rearrangement uses TRBV5-5 and TRBJ2-7; no firm D call. V was cut by 1 base and J by 0 bases, with 8 bases left in between. Germline CDR1 is SGHKS and CDR2 is YYEKEE (reference sequence). The CDR3 has 14 amino acids. CDR3 sequence: CASSLQVSSYEQYF. The CDR3 region has the DNA TGTGCCAGCAGCTTGCAGGTGAGCTCCTACGAGCAGTACTTC.

V usage is TRBV7-2 and J usage is TRBJ2-7; 8 positions agree with TRBD2. The CDR3 sequence is 15 residues long. CDR1 is SGHTA and CDR2 is FQGNSA in the germline V gene. Trimming removed 5 bases from V and 2 bases from J; junction bases left unmatched: 8. The CDR3 region is CASSHQLAGTYEQYF. The CDR3 DNA reads as TGTGCCAGCAGCCACCAGCTAGCGGGCACCTACGAGCAGTACTTC.

This sequence joins TRBV5-4 and TRBJ2-7; TRBD1 agrees at 10 bases. Unmatched junction bases numbered 5, after V lost 3 bases and J lost 5 bases. Per the germline V gene, CDR1 is SGHNT and CDR2 is YYREEE (reference sequence). CDR3 length: 14 amino acids. The CDR3: CASSSGTGVNEQYF. The CDR3 nucleotides are TGTGCCAGCAGCTCCGGGACAGGGGTGAACGAGCAGTACTTC.

CDR3: CASGTGTGYTF. DNA of the CDR3: TGTGCCAGCGGTACAGGGACCGGCTACACCTTC. This chain connects TRBV2 to TRBJ1-2; D is possibly TRBD1 (6 bases). Germline lookup yields CDR1 SNHLY and CDR2 FYNNEI. The CDR3 spans 11 residues. Trimming took off 8 bases at V and 8 bases at J, with 12 bases between the two ends.

The rearrangement links TRBV5-4 to TRBJ1-4; TRBD1 is a possible D gene (6 bases). V lost 3 bases to trimming and J lost 5 bases, with 20 bases between them. CDR1 is SGHNT, CDR2 YYREEE, per germline (reference sequence). This CDR3 region has 17 residues. CDR3 bases: TGTGCCAGCAGCTCTGGCTCCGACAGGCCAGTAAATGAAAAACTGTTTTTT. It yields the protein CASSSGSDRPVNEKLFF.

On this clone itself: This CDR3 is also generated by other DNA sequences in the sample. This chain uses TRBV30 with TRBJ2-2; D perhaps matches TRBD1 (5 bases). CDR3 length: 13 residues. Germline V gene lookup returns CDR1 GTSNPN and CDR2 SVGIG (reference sequence). V lost 8 bases to trimming and J lost 2 bases, with 12 bases between them. Here the CDR3 DNA reads TGTGCCCTAGTAGGGGTTAACACCGGGGAGCTGTTTTTT. This sequence encodes CALVGVNTGELFF.

The chain employs TRBV6-5 and TRBJ2-6; D is unclear. Germline V gene sequence: CDR1 MNHEY, CDR2 SVGAGI. V was clipped by 4 bases and J by 1 base, with 5 bases between them. CDR3 length: 14 amino acids. CDR3 in amino acids: CASSFHSGANVLTF. DNA for the CDR3: TGTGCCAGCAGTTTCCATTCTGGGGCCAACGTCCTGACTTTC.

This chain links TRBV18 with TRBJ1-2; D is unclear. The germline V and J ends were trimmed by 5 bases and 2 bases, with 9 bases remaining between them. CDR3 length equals 13 residues. Germline CDR1 reads KGHSH; CDR2 reads LQKENI. CDR3 region: CASSGEQNYGYTF. The CDR3 DNA reads as TGTGCCAGCTCAGGAGAGCAGAACTATGGCTACACCTTC.

The J gene is TRBJ1-5, the V gene TRBV4-3; 7 positions match TRBD1. V gave up 4 bases and J gave up 5 bases; unmatched junction bases: 8. The CDR3 contains 15 residues. Germline CDR1 and CDR2: LGHNA and YSLEER. CDR3 region: CASSLDRAADQPQHF. The CDR3 DNA reads as TGCGCCAGCAGCCTCGACAGGGCGGCGGATCAGCCCCAGCATTTT.

This chain connects TRBV14 to TRBJ2-7; D gene unclear. The V end lost 3 bases, the J end lost 0 bases, and 12 bases lay between the germline ends. Germline-derived CDR1 and CDR2 are SGHDN and FVKESK. The CDR3 spans 15 residues. The CDR3 here is CASSQAGWYSYEQYF. The CDR3 DNA reads TGTGCCAGCAGCCAGGCCGGGTGGTACTCCTACGAGCAGTACTTC.

This clone is a singleton in its sample. The V call is TRBV2, the J call TRBJ2-3; the D gene is possibly TRBD1 (6 bases). V dropped 7 bases and J dropped 0 bases, with 14 bases sitting between them. The V gene's germline CDR1 is SNHLY and CDR2 FYNNEI. The CDR3 runs to 15 residues. CDR3: CASTVDRRSTDTQYF. The CDR3 DNA is TGTGCCAGCACGGTAGACAGGAGGAGCACAGATACGCAGTATTTT.

This clone is a singleton in its sample. The chain combines TRBV5-1 with TRBJ2-7, with 9 bases identical to TRBD1. V dropped 3 bases and J dropped 1; count of bases not matched to a gene: 5. Looked up from germline, CDR1 is SGHRS and CDR2 is YFSETQ. This CDR3 comprises 15 residues. The CDR3 is CASSSSQGASYEQYF. The CDR3 coding sequence is TGCGCCAGCAGCTCTTCACAGGGGGCATCCTACGAGCAGTACTTC.